These 12 T cell receptor beta chains were sequenced from one sample in a study of T cells after yellow fever vaccination. TCRdb recomputed calls from the 5' RACE reads with MiXCR, one row per CDR3 protein. The sample lists just under 600,000 distinct CDR3 sequences, around an eighth occurring once. The sample was PBMCs, taken on the day of the yellow fever booster vaccination. The receptors were sampled from a man younger than 40 who received the YFV17D yellow fever vaccine.

This chain links TRBV7-6 with TRBJ2-5; D is perhaps TRBD2 (6 bases). The CDR3 has 16 residues. CDR1 is SGHVS, CDR2 FNYEAQ, per germline. Trimming cost V 5 bases and J 1 base, with 17 bases left between them. The CDR3 DNA sequence: TGTGCCAGCAGCCGCTACTGGGGGGACCCCCAAGAGACCCAGTACTTC. It codes for CASSRYWGDPQETQYF.

J is TRBJ2-2 and V is TRBV6-1, with 9 nucleotides matching TRBD2. CDR1 is MNHNS and CDR2 is SASEGT in the germline V gene. This CDR3 contains 15 residues. V was pared by 6 bases and J by 6 bases, with 8 bases of the junction left unmatched. CDR3 sequence: CASSLVTSGSGELFF. DNA for the CDR3: TGTGCCAGCAGCCTTGTGACTAGCGGTTCCGGGGAGCTGTTTTTT.

This clonotype was counted only a few times. V is TRBV18 and J is TRBJ2-7, with D uncertain. The V end lost 0 bases, the J end lost 6 bases, and 9 bases lay between the germline ends. Germline V lookup: CDR1 KGHSH, CDR2 LQKENI. The CDR3 is 13 amino acids. The CDR3 region has the DNA TGTGCCAGCTCACCACCGAGCGTGAGCGAGCAGTACTTC. Protein product: CASSPPSVSEQYF.

The chain employs TRBV14 and TRBJ2-7, with unresolved D. The V and J ends lost 0 bases and 4 bases respectively, with 7 bases between them. Germline-derived CDR1 and CDR2 are SGHDN and FVKESK. The CDR3 contains 13 residues. In DNA form, the CDR3 reads TGTGCCAGCAGCCAAGATCCTGAATACGAGCAGTACTTC. Protein: CASSQDPEYEQYF. Full variable domain (missing parts from reference TRBV14 and TRBJ2-7): EAGVTQFPSHSVIEKGQTVTLRCDPISGHDNLYWYRRVMGKEIKFLLHFVKESKQDESGMPNNRFLAERTGGTYSTLKVQPAELEDSGVYFCASSQDPEYEQYFGPGTRLTVT.

This clonotype appeared a few times. V usage is TRBV6-1 and J usage is TRBJ2-5; D is possibly TRBD2 (5 bases). There are 16 residues in the CDR3. Germline lookup yields CDR1 MNHNS and CDR2 SASEGT. With 5 bases removed from V and 5 bases from J, the gap between germline ends came to 21 bases. CDR3 in DNA: TGTGCCAGCAGTAAATTGGAGCGACTCTCGGGGGAGACCCAGTACTTC. Amino acid sequence: CASSKLERLSGETQYF.

In this sample, this clonotype turned up a few times. The chain recombines TRBV7-2 with TRBJ2-5; D is tentatively TRBD1 or TRBD2 (6 bases each). The CDR3 is 12 amino acids. Germline CDR1 reads SGHTA; CDR2 reads FQGNSA. The V end lost 2 bases, the J end lost 10 bases, and 11 bases lay between the germline ends. CDR3 residues: CASSLQGRIQYF. CDR3 DNA sequence: TGTGCCAGCAGCTTACAGGGGAGGATCCAGTACTTC.

The table lists this clonotype with a few counts. The CDR3 DNA follows: TGTGCCAGCAGCTTAGCCCTCGTGGGGGTAGCTTTCTTT. It is translated as CASSLALVGVAFF. This chain uses TRBV7-8 with TRBJ1-1; a possible D gene is TRBD1 (5 bases). The CDR3 extends over 13 amino acids. The germline gives CDR1 SGHVS, CDR2 FQNEAQ. V was shortened by 0 bases and J by 10 bases, with 12 bases between the two germline ends.

In this sample, this clonotype turned up many times. CDR3 nucleotides: TGTGCCAGCAGCCCTGGGACGGGCAGAAAAGAGACCCAGTACTTC. Amino acid sequence: CASSPGTGRKETQYF. The V gene is TRBV7-2, the J gene TRBJ2-5; D is perhaps TRBD1 or TRBD2 (5 bases each). The germline gives CDR1 SGHTA, CDR2 FQGNSA. V was cut by 5 bases and J by 3 bases, with 16 bases left in between. This CDR3 is 15 amino acids long.

This clonotype was detected ten times or more. The rearrangement links TRBV5-1 to TRBJ2-1; 12 bases match TRBD2. Trimming cost V 2 bases and J 6 bases; bases outside gene matches: 9. Germline CDR1 reads SGHRS; CDR2 reads YFSETQ. The CDR3 totals 17 residues. The CDR3 region is CASSLLAGGVGSNEQFF. The CDR3, as DNA: TGCGCCAGCAGCTTACTAGCGGGAGGAGTTGGGAGCAATGAGCAGTTCTTC.

This clonotype was counted only a few times. The CDR3 DNA is TGTGCCAGCTCACTGGCACTAGCGGGCTACAATGAGCAGTTCTTC. Residues: CASSLALAGYNEQFF. The chain uses TRBV18 and TRBJ2-1; 9 positions match TRBD2. This CDR3 has 15 amino acids. With 4 bases clipped from V and 3 bases from J, the junction kept 4 bases outside the gene matches. Germline CDR1 reads KGHSH; CDR2 reads LQKENI.

The chain is built from TRBV29-1 and TRBJ2-2; a possible D gene is TRBD2 (6 bases). Germline lookup yields CDR1 SQVTM and CDR2 ANQGSEA. Trimming took 6 bases from V and 1 from J, leaving 12 bases between them. The CDR3 has 14 amino acids. The CDR3 sequence is CSVAGGLNTGELFF. DNA of the CDR3: TGCAGCGTGGCCGGAGGGCTGAACACCGGGGAGCTGTTTTTT.

The chain has TRBV12-3 or TRBV12-4 and TRBJ2-7, with a tentative D call TRBD1 (5 bases). This CDR3 contains 15 residues. The V gene lost 2 bases and the J gene lost 2 bases, with 13 bases spanning the gap. The DNA for the CDR3 is TGTGCCAGCAGTTTACACAGGCGCTCCACCTACGAGCAGTACTTC. It translates to CASSLHRRSTYEQYF.